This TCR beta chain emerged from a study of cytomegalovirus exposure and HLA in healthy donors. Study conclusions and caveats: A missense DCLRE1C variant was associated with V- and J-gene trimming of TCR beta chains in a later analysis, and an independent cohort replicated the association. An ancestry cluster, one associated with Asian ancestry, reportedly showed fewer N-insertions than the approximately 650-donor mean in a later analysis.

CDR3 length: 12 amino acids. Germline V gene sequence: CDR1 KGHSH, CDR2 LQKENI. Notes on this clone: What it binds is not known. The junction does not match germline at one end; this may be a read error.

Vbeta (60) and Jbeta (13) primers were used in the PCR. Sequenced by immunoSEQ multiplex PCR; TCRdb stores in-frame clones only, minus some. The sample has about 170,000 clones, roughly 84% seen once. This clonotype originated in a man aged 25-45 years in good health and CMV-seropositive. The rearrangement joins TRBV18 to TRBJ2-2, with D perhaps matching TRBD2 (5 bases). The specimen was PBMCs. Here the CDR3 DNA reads TGTGCCAGCTCCGGGAACGCCGGGGAGCTGTTTTTT. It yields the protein CASSGNAGELFF.